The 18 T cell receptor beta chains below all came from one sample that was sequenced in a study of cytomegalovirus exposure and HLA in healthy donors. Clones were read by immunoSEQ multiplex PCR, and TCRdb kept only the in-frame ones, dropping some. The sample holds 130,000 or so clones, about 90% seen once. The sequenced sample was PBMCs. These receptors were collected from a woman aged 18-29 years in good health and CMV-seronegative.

CDR3 in amino acids: CALGQRGETQYF. CDR3 DNA: TGTGCCTTGGGACAGCGAGGGGAGACCCAGTACTTC. The chain joins TRBV30 to TRBJ2-5; TRBD1 aligns across 7 bases. With V trimmed by 7 bases and J by 5 bases, 7 bases remained unmatched. The CDR3 sequence is 12 residues long. Per germline, CDR1 GTSNPN and CDR2 SVGIG (reference sequence).

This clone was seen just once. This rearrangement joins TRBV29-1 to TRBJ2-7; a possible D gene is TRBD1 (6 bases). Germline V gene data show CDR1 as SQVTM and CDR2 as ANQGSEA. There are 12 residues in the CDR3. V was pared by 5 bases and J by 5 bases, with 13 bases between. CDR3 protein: CSVRPQGNEQYF. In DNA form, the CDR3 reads TGCAGCGTTCGCCCACAGGGAAACGAGCAGTACTTC.

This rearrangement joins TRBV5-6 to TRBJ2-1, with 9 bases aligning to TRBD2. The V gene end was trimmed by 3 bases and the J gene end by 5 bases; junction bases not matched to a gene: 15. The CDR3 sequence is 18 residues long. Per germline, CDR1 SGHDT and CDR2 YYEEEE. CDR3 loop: CASSSLSLLAGINNEQFF. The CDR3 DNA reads TGTGCCAGCAGCTCCTTATCCCTCCTAGCGGGAATTAACAATGAGCAGTTCTTC.

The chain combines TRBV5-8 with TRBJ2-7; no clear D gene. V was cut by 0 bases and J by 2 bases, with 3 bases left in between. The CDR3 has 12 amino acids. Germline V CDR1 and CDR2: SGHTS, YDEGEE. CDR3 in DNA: TGTGCCAGCAGCTTGGTCGCCTACGAGCAGTACTTC. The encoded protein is CASSLVAYEQYF.

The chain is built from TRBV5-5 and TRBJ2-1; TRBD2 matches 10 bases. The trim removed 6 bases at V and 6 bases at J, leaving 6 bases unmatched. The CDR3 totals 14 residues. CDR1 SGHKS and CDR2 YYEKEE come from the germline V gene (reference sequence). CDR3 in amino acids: CASTGTSVVNEQFF. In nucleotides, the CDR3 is TGTGCCAGCACCGGGACTAGCGTGGTCAATGAGCAGTTCTTC. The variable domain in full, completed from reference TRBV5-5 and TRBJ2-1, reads DAGVTQSPTHLIKTRGQQVTLRCSPISGHKSVSWYQQVLGQGPQFIFQYYEKEERGRGNFPDRFSARQFPNYSSELNVNALLLGDSALYLCASTGTSVVNEQFFGPGTRLTVL.

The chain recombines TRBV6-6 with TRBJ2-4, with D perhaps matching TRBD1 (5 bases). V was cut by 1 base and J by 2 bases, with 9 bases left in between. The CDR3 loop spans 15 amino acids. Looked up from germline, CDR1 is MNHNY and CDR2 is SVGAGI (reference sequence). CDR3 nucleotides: TGTGCCAGCAGTTACTTACAGGTGTCCAAAAACATTCAGTACTTC. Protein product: CASSYLQVSKNIQYF.

The CDR3 sequence is CASSYSGQGIWETQYF. In DNA form, the CDR3 reads TGTGCCAGCAGTTACTCCGGACAGGGAATCTGGGAGACCCAGTACTTC. J is TRBJ2-5 and V is TRBV6-5, with TRBD1 matching 8 bases. Germline loops: CDR1 MNHEY, CDR2 SVGAGI. CDR3 length equals 16 residues. With 0 bases clipped from V and 5 bases from J, the junction kept 8 bases outside the gene matches.

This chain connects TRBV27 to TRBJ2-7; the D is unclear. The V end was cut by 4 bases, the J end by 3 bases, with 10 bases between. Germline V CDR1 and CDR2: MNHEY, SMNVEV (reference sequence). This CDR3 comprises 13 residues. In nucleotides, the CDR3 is TGTGCCAGCAGTTACTTTACCAACTACGAGCAGTACTTC. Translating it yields CASSYFTNYEQYF.

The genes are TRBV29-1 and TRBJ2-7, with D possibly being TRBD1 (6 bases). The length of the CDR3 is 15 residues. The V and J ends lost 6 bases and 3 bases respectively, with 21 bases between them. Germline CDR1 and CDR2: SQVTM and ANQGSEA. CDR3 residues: CSVGAGRPKGYEQYF. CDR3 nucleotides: TGCAGCGTGGGGGCAGGACGCCCTAAGGGCTACGAGCAGTACTTC.

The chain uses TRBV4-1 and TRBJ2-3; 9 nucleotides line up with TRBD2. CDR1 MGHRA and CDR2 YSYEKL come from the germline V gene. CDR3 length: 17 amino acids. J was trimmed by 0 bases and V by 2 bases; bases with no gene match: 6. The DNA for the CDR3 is TGCGCCAGCAGCCAAACGTTAGCGGGAGTGAGCACAGATACGCAGTATTTT. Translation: CASSQTLAGVSTDTQYF.

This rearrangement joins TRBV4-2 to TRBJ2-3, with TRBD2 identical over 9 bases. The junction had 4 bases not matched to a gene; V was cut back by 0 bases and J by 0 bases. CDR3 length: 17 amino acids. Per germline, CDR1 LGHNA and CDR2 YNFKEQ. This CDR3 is CASSQDWTSASTDTQYF. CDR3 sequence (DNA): TGTGCCAGCAGCCAAGATTGGACTAGCGCGAGCACAGATACGCAGTATTTT.

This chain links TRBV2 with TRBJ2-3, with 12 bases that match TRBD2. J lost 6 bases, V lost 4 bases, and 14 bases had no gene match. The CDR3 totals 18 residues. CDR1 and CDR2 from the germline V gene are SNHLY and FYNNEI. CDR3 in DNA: TGTGCCAGCAGTGCAAGCCCGGGACTAGCGGGTAGGATTGATACGCAGTATTTT. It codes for CASSASPGLAGRIDTQYF.

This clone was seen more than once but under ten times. The CDR3 loop is CASSPDRARGLGGYTF. The DNA of the CDR3 is TGTGCCAGCAGCCCCGACAGGGCCCGGGGGTTGGGGGGCTACACCTTC. The chain has TRBV7-9 and TRBJ1-2; 7 bases agree with TRBD1. Germline V gene data show CDR1 as SEHNR and CDR2 as FQNEAQ (reference sequence). The CDR3 sequence is 16 residues long. V was clipped by 5 bases and J by 8 bases; unmatched bases: 17.

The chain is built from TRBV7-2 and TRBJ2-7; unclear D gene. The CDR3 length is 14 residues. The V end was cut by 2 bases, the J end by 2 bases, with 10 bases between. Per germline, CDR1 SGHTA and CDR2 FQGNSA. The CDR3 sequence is CASSLSLSAYEQYF. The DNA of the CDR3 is TGTGCCAGCAGCTTATCTCTGTCTGCCTACGAGCAGTACTTC.

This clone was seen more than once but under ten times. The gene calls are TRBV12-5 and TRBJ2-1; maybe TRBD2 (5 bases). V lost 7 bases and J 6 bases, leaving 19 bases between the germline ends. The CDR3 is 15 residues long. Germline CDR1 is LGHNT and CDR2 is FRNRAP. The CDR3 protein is CASADTGMSSNEQFF. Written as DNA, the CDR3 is TGTGCTAGTGCCGACACGGGGATGAGTTCCAATGAGCAGTTCTTC.

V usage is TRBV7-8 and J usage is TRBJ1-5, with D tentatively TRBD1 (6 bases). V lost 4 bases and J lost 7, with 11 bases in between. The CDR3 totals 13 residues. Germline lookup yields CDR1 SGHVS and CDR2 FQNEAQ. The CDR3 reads CASSYRVGQPQHF. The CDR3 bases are TGTGCCAGCAGCTACAGGGTTGGGCAGCCCCAGCATTTT.

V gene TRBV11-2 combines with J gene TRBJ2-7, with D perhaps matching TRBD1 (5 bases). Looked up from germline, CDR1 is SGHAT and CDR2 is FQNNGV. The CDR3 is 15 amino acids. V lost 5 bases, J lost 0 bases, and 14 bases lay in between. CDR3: CASSPSQGNSYEQYF. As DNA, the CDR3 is TGTGCCAGCAGCCCCAGCCAGGGCAACTCCTACGAGCAGTACTTC. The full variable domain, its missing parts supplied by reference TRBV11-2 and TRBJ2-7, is EAGVAQSPRYKIIEKRQSVAFWCNPISGHATLYWYQQILGQGPKLLIQFQNNGVVDDSQLPKDRFSAERLKGVDSTLKIQPAKLEDSAVYLCASSPSQGNSYEQYFGPGTRLTVT.

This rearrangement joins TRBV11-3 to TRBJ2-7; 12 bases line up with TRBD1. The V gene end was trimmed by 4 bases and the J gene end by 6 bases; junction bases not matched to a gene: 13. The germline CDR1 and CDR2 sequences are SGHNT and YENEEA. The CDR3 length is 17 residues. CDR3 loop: CASSSRDRGLPDGEQYF. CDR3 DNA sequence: TGTGCCAGCAGCTCCCGGGACAGGGGGCTCCCAGACGGCGAGCAGTACTTC.